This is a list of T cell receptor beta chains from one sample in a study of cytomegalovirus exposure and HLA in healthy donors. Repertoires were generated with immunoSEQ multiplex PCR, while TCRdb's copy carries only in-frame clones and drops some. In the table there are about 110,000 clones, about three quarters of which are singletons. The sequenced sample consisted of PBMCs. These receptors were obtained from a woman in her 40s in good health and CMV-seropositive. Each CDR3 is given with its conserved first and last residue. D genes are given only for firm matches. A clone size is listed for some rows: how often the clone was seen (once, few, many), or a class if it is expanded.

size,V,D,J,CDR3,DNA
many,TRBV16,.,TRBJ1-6,CASSQSQNSPLHF,TGTGCCAGCAGCCAATCGCAGAACTCACCCCTCCACTTT
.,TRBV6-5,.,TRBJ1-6,CASSYGGRGSPLHF,TGTGCCAGCAGTTACGGTGGGAGAGGTTCACCCCTCCACTTT
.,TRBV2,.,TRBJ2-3,CTTRRGSTDTQYF,TGTACAACACGCCGGGGGAGCACAGATACGCAGTATTTT
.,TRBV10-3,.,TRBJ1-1,CAISEGGYDTEAFF,TGTGCCATCAGTGAGGGGGGGTACGACACTGAAGCTTTCTTT
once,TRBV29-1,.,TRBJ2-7,CSVEAVPYEQYF,TGCAGCGTTGAGGCGGTGCCCTACGAGCAGTACTTC
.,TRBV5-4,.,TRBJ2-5,CASSLWGRETQYF,TGTGCCAGCAGCTTGTGGGGCCGGGAGACCCAGTACTTC
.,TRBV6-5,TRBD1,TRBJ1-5,CASSLSQGVDQPQHF,TGTGCCAGCAGTTTATCACAGGGGGTCGATCAGCCCCAGCATTTT
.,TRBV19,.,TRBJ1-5,CASSNIQGGGNQPQHF,TGTGCCAGTAGTAACATCCAGGGCGGGGGCAATCAGCCCCAGCATTTT
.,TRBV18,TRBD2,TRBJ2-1,CASSQTSGADNEQFF,TGTGCCAGCTCACAAACTAGCGGGGCTGACAATGAGCAGTTCTTC
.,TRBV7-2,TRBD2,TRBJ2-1,CASSLSRGGVNEQFF,TGTGCCAGCAGCTTATCTCGCGGGGGAGTCAATGAGCAGTTCTTC
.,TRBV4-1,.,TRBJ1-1,CASSQDPALAGYTEAFF,TGCGCCAGCAGCCAAGATCCCGCCCTAGCGGGGTACACTGAAGCTTTCTTT
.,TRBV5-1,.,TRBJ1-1,CASSLTHSNTEAFF,TGCGCCAGCAGCTTGACGCACTCGAACACTGAAGCTTTCTTT
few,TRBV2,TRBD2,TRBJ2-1,CASRELAGGLNEQFF,TGTGCCAGCAGGGAACTAGCGGGGGGGCTGAATGAGCAGTTCTTC
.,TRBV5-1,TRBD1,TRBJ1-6,CASRRAGGALDSPLHF,TGCGCCAGCAGAAGAGCAGGGGGCGCTTTGGATTCACCCCTCCACTTT
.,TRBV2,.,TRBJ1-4,CASSESRTGGDREKLFF,TGTGCCAGCAGTGAAAGCAGAACAGGCGGGGATCGTGAAAAACTGTTTTTT
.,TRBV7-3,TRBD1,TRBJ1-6,CASSHGTEQGSPLHF,TGTGCCAGCAGCCATGGGACAGAGCAGGGGTCACCCCTCCACTTT
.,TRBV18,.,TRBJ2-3,CASSPRGDTQYF,TGTGCCAGCTCCCCGAGGGGGGATACGCAGTATTTT
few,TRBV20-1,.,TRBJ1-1,CSANQGSAFF,TGCAGTGCTAATCAGGGAAGTGCTTTCTTT
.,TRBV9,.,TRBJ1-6,CASSVGTSSYNSPLHF,TGTGCCAGCAGCGTCGGGACATCTTCCTATAATTCACCCCTCCACTTT
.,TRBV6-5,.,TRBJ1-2,CASSYGGSGNYGYTF,TGTGCCAGCAGTTACGGGGGCTCGGGAAACTATGGCTACACCTTC
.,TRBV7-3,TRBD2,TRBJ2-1,CASSLTGGEQFF,TGTGCCAGCAGCCTCACGGGGGGTGAGCAGTTCTTC
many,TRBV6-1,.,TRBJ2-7,CASSEVTGAYEQYF,TGTGCCAGCAGTGAAGTTACAGGAGCCTACGAGCAGTACTTC
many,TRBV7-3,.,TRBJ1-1,CASSLDRNTEAFF,TGTGCCAGCAGCTTAGACAGAAACACTGAAGCTTTCTTT
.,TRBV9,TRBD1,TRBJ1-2,CASSVAGGDGYTF,TGTGCCAGCAGCGTAGCAGGGGGCGATGGCTACACCTTC
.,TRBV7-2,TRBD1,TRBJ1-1,CASSAFTGGTEAFF,TGTGCCAGCAGCGCCTTCACAGGGGGCACTGAAGCTTTCTTT
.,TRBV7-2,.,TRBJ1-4,CASSLTRQATNEKLFF,TGTGCCAGCAGCTTAACCAGACAGGCAACTAATGAAAAACTGTTTTTT
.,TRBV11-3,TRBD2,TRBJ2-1,CASSARLAGGYNEQFF,TGTGCCAGCAGCGCCCGACTAGCGGGGGGCTACAATGAGCAGTTCTTC